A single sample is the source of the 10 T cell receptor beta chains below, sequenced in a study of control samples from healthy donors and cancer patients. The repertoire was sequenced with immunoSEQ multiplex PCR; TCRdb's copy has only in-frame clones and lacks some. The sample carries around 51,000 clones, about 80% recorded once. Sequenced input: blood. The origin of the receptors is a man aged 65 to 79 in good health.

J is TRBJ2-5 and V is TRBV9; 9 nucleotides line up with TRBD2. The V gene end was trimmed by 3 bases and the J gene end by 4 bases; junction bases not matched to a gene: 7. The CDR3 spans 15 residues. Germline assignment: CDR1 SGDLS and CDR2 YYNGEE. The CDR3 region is CASSDEPAGGETQYF. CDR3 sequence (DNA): TGTGCCAGCAGCGACGAACCAGCGGGGGGAGAGACCCAGTACTTC.

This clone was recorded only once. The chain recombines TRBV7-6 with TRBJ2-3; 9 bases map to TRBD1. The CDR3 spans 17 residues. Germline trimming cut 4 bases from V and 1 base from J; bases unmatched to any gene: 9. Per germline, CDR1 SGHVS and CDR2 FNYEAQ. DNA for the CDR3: TGTGCCAGCAGCTCACGTTACCGGGACAGGGGCACAGATACGCAGTATTTT. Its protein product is CASSSRYRDRGTDTQYF.

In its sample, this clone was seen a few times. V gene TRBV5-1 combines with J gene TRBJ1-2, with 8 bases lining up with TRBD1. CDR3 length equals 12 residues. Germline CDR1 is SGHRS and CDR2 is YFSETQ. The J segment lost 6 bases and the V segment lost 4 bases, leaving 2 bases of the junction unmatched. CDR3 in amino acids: CASSTDRDGYTF. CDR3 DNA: TGCGCCAGCAGCACGGACAGGGATGGCTACACCTTC.

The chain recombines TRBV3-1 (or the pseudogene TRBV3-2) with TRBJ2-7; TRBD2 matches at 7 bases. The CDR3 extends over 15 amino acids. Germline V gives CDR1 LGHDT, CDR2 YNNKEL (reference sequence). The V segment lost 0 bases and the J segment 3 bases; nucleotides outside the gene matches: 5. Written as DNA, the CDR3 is TGTGCCAGCAGCCAAGATGGGGACTATGTCTACGAGCAGTACTTC. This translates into CASSQDGDYVYEQYF.

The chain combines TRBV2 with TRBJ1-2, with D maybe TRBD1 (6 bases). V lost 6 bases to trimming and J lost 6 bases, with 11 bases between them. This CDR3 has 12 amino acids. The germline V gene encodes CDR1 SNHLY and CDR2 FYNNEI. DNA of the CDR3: TGTGCCAGCAGAGGGGGAGGGAATGGCTACACCTTC. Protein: CASRGGGNGYTF.

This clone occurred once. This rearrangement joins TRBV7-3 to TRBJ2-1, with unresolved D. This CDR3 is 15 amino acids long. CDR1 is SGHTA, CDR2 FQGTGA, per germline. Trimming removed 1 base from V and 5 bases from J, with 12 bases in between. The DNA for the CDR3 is TGTGCCAGCAGCTTAAGGAAGGATGGGCACAATGAGCAGTTCTTC. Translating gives CASSLRKDGHNEQFF.

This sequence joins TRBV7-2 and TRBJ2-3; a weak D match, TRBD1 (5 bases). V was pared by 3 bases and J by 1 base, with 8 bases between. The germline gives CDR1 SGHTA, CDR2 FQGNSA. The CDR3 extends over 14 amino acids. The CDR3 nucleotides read TGTGCCAGCAGCTTGATACAGGGCACAGATACGCAGTATTTT. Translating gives CASSLIQGTDTQYF.

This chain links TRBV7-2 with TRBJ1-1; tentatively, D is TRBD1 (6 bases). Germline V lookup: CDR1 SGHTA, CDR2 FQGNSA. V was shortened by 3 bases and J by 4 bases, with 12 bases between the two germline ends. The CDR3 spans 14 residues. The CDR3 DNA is TGTGCCAGCAGCTTTACCAAAGGGGGCACTGAAGCTTTCTTT. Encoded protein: CASSFTKGGTEAFF.

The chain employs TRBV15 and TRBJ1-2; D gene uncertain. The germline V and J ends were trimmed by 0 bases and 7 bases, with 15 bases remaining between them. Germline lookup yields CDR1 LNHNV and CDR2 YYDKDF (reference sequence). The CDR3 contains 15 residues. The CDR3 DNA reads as TGTGCCACCAGCAGAGATCGGACGGGGAGTGGTGGCTACACCTTC. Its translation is CATSRDRTGSGGYTF. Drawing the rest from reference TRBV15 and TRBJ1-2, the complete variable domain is DAMVIQNPRYQVTQFGKPVTLSCSQTLNHNVMYWYQQKSSQAPKLLFHYYDKDFNNEADTPDNFQSRRPNTSFCFLDIRSPGLGDTAMYLCATSRDRTGSGGYTFGSGTRLTVV.

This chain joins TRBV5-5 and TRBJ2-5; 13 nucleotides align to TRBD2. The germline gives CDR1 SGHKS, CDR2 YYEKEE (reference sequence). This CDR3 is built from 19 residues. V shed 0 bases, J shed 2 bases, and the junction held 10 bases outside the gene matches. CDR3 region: CASSLVRGTSGNLQETQYF. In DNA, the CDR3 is TGTGCCAGCAGCTTGGTAAGAGGGACTAGCGGGAACCTTCAAGAGACCCAGTACTTC.